The clone carrying this T cell receptor (beta chain) was recorded a few times. Antigen unknown. This specimen comes from a study of identical twins. Germline loops: CDR1 ENHRY, CDR2 SYGVKD. The CDR3 covers 15 residues. The V segment lost 5 bases and the J segment 0 bases; nucleotides outside the gene matches: 7. TCRdb passed the 5' RACE reads through MiXCR, listing each CDR3 protein once. The sample has some 690,000 distinct CDR3 sequences; 21% are singletons. Study observations and caveats: Zero-insertion analyses could be partly confounded by invariant MAIT and iNKT cells.

The same sample was also used in a study of T cells expressing NK-cell markers.

The J gene is TRBJ2-7, the V gene TRBV10-3, with 7 bases identical to TRBD1. This clonotype was obtained from a woman under 30 in good health. Sequenced input: PBMCs. CDR3 sequence reads: CAISPFRQGSYEQYF. DNA for the CDR3: TGTGCCATCAGTCCTTTCAGACAGGGCTCCTACGAGCAGTACTTC.